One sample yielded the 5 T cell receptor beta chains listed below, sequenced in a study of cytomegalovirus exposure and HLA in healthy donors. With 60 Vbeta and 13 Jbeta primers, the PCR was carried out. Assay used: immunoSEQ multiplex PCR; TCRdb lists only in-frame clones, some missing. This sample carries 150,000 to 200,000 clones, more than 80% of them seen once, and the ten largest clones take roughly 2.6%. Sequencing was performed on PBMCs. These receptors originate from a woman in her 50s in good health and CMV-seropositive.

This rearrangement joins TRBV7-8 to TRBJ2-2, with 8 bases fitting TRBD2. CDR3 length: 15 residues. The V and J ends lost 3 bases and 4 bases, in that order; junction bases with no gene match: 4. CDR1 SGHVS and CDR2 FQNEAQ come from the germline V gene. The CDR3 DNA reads TGTGCCAGCAGCTTGCTCCGGGAGGGCACCGGGGAGCTGTTTTTT. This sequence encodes CASSLLREGTGELFF.

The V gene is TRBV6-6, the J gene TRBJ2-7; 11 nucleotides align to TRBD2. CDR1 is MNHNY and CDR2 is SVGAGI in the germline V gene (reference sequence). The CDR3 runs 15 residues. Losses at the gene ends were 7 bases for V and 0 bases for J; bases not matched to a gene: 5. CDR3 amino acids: CASKTSGGFSYEQYF. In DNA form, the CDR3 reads TGTGCCAGCAAAACTAGCGGGGGCTTCTCCTACGAGCAGTACTTC.

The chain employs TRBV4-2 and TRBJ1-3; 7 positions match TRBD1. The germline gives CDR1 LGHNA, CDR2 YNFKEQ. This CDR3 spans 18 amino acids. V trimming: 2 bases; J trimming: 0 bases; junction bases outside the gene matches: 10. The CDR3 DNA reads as TGTGCCAGCAGCCAACTCCCAACCGGGACAGTCTCTGGAAACACCATATATTTT. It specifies CASSQLPTGTVSGNTIYF.

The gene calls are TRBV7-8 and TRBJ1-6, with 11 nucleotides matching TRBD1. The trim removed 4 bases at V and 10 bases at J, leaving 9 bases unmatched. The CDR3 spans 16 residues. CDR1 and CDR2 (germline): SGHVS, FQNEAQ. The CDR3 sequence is CASSYRVGQGVSPLHF. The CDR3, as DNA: TGTGCCAGCAGCTATCGGGTGGGACAGGGGGTCTCACCCCTCCACTTT.

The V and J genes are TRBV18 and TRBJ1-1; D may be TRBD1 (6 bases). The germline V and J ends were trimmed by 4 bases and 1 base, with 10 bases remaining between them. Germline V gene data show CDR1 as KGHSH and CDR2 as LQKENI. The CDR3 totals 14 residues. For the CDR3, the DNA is TGTGCCAGCTCACAATCACAGGGGAACACTGAAGCTTTCTTT. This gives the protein CASSQSQGNTEAFF.